The next 25 T cell receptor beta chains were all read from a single sample in a study of radiation and T cells in renal cell carcinoma. This table comes from immunoSEQ multiplex PCR, and its TCRdb copy is limited to in-frame clones, with some not included. Here the sample spans over 60,000 clones, around 78% being singletons. Time point given: blood 2 weeks post-SBRT. Regarding treatment: 15 Gy SBRT to primary tumor, nephrectomy 4 weeks later. Material: blood, obtained from a patient whose treatment included radiotherapy and nephrectomy. Source of these receptors: a man in his sixties with renal cell carcinoma.

Here the CDR3 reads CASSVVSVPGGDTQYF. For the CDR3, the DNA is TGTGCCAGCAGCGTAGTGAGCGTCCCGGGGGGAGATACGCAGTATTTT. The chain joins TRBV9 to TRBJ2-3, with TRBD2 identical over 7 bases. CDR3 length: 16 amino acids. V lost 0 bases, J lost 5 bases, and 9 bases stayed unmatched. The V gene's germline CDR1 is SGDLS and CDR2 YYNGEE.

With regard to this clone: Within the sample, other DNA sequences also encode this same CDR3. V usage is TRBV9 and J usage is TRBJ1-5; D not certain. CDR3 length: 14 amino acids. V was pared by 0 bases and J by 4 bases, with 8 bases between. CDR1 and CDR2 from the germline V gene are SGDLS and YYNGEE. The CDR3 sequence is CASSVGGANQPQHF. Written as DNA, the CDR3 is TGTGCCAGCAGCGTAGGGGGTGCGAATCAGCCCCAGCATTTT.

The chain combines TRBV19 with TRBJ2-1; tentatively, D is TRBD2 (6 bases). V lost 8 bases and J 4 bases, leaving 18 bases between the germline ends. The CDR3 is 15 residues long. Germline-derived CDR1 and CDR2 are LNHDA and SQIVND (reference sequence). The CDR3 bases are TGTGCCAGTGGCCGTGGACTACCTACTTACAATGAGCAGTTCTTC. This sequence encodes CASGRGLPTYNEQFF.

The gene calls are TRBV27 and TRBJ2-2; D gene unclear. The CDR3 is made up of 13 amino acids. Germline V lookup: CDR1 MNHEY, CDR2 SMNVEV (reference sequence). With 3 bases removed from V and 3 bases from J, the gap between germline ends came to 5 bases. CDR3 nucleotide sequence: TGTGCCAGCAGTTTCGGTTACACCGGGGAGCTGTTTTTT. Protein sequence: CASSFGYTGELFF.

The chain has TRBV7-6 and TRBJ1-3, with no clear D. Germline loops: CDR1 SGHVS, CDR2 FNYEAQ. This CDR3 region has 14 residues. Trimming pared 5 bases from V and 4 bases from J, leaving 12 bases between. CDR3 residues: CASSPGSRGNTIYF. The CDR3 DNA sequence: TGTGCCAGCAGCCCCGGGTCGAGGGGAAACACCATATATTTT.

The V gene is TRBV7-9, the J gene TRBJ1-2; the D is unclear. Looked up from germline, CDR1 is SEHNR and CDR2 is FQNEAQ (reference sequence). The CDR3 has 15 residues. Trimming removed 2 bases at V and 4 bases at J, with 14 bases between. The CDR3, as DNA: TGTGCCAGCAGCTTAAGTGGAAGTACAGCCTATGGCTACACCTTC. Its protein product is CASSLSGSTAYGYTF.

The rearrangement joins TRBV25-1 to TRBJ1-1; D is possibly TRBD1 (6 bases). Looked up from germline, CDR1 is MGHDK and CDR2 is SYGVNS. The CDR3 runs to 14 residues. V was shortened by 1 base and J by 7 bases, with 13 bases between the two germline ends. The CDR3 sequence is CASSEFGGPIEAFF. The CDR3 nucleotides read TGTGCCAGCAGTGAATTTGGGGGGCCGATTGAAGCTTTCTTT.

This chain uses TRBV7-2 with TRBJ2-3, with TRBD2 as a possible D gene (6 bases). V lost 6 bases, J lost 0 bases, and 13 bases lay in between. CDR1 is SGHTA and CDR2 is FQGNSA in the germline V gene. The CDR3 is made up of 15 amino acids. The DNA of the CDR3 is TGTGCCAGCAGATTAAGCGGGCATAGCACAGATACGCAGTATTTT. Amino acids: CASRLSGHSTDTQYF.

In this sample, this clone turned up once. This chain links TRBV28 with TRBJ2-6; D is unclear. Germline CDR1 reads MDHEN; CDR2 reads SYDVKM. This CDR3 comprises 16 residues. V shed 2 bases and J shed 0 bases, with 8 bases lying between them. The CDR3 DNA follows: TGTGCCAGCAGTTTAGACCGATCCTCTGGGGCCAACGTCCTGACTTTC. It encodes CASSLDRSSGANVLTF. The whole variable domain, filled in from reference TRBV28 and TRBJ2-6, reads DVKVTQSSRYLVKRTGEKVFLECVQDMDHENMFWYRQDPGLGLRLIYFSYDVKMKEKGDIPEGYSVSREKKERFSLILESASTNQTSMYLCASSLDRSSGANVLTFGAGSRLTVL.

The CDR3 DNA follows: TGTGCCAGCAGCACTCCAGGGGACCCCTATGGCTACACCTTC. Residues: CASSTPGDPYGYTF. The rearrangement links TRBV5-6 to TRBJ1-2, with a possible D match to TRBD1 (6 bases). The V and J ends lost 4 bases and 4 bases respectively, with 14 bases between them. In germline, CDR1 is SGHDT, CDR2 YYEEEE. The CDR3 loop spans 14 amino acids.

This clone has just a few counts. The chain recombines TRBV9 with TRBJ2-2; no firm D call. This CDR3 has 16 amino acids. Germline CDR1 SGDLS, CDR2 YYNGEE. V was trimmed by 5 bases and J by 0 bases, leaving 14 bases between them. The CDR3 sequence: CASSLRHHPNTGELFF. The CDR3, as DNA: TGTGCCAGCAGTTTGAGGCACCACCCGAACACCGGGGAGCTGTTTTTT. Using reference TRBV9 and TRBJ2-2 for the parts outside the CDR3, the full variable domain is DSGVTQTPKHLITATGQRVTLRCSPRSGDLSVYWYQQSLDQGLQFLIQYYNGEERAKGNILERFSAQQFPDLHSELNLSSLELGDSALYFCASSLRHHPNTGELFFGEGSRLTVL.

The rearrangement links TRBV4-3 to TRBJ2-7; D remains ambiguous. The CDR3 covers 14 residues. Trimming stripped 1 base from V and 2 bases from J, with 9 bases between. CDR1 is LGHNA, CDR2 YSLEER, per germline. CDR3 loop: CASSQVYGPYEQYF. The CDR3, as DNA: TGCGCCAGCAGCCAAGTCTACGGGCCCTACGAGCAGTACTTC.

This clone occurred a few times. The chain combines TRBV19 with TRBJ1-1; 7 bases are a match to TRBD1. From germline, CDR1 is LNHDA and CDR2 SQIVND (reference sequence). J gave up 8 bases and V 7 bases, and 13 bases lay outside the gene matches. The CDR3 runs to 14 residues. CDR3 protein: CASKTDRRQGEAFF. CDR3 sequence (DNA): TGTGCCAGTAAGACGGACAGGAGGCAAGGAGAAGCTTTCTTT.

The genes are TRBV10-2 and TRBJ1-1, with a tentative D call TRBD1 (5 bases). Germline values: CDR1 WSHSY, CDR2 SAAADI. V was trimmed by 4 bases and J by 1 base, leaving 10 bases between them. CDR3 length: 14 amino acids. This chain's CDR3 is CASSGTIQNTEAFF. DNA for the CDR3: TGCGCCAGCAGTGGGACAATTCAGAACACTGAAGCTTTCTTT.

The chain carries TRBV6-1 and TRBJ1-2; 9 positions match TRBD1. The CDR3 loop spans 12 amino acids. Germline V gene sequence: CDR1 MNHNS, CDR2 SASEGT. Unmatched junction bases numbered 1, after V lost 8 bases and J lost 3 bases. The CDR3 sequence: CASRTGDYGYTF. In DNA, the CDR3 is TGTGCCAGCCGGACAGGGGACTATGGCTACACCTTC.

The chain employs TRBV6-5 and TRBJ1-4; D not resolved. The CDR3 length is 15 residues. Germline CDR1 and CDR2: MNHEY and SVGAGI. Trimming pared 4 bases from V and 5 bases from J, leaving 14 bases between. CDR3 residues: CASSSAGIKNEKLFF. CDR3 bases: TGTGCCAGCAGTTCGGCGGGGATAAAGAATGAAAAACTGTTTTTT.

DNA for the CDR3: TGCGCCATCGGGCGTTATTGGACGTTATACAATCAGCCCCAGCATTTT. As protein: CAIGRYWTLYNQPQHF. This chain links TRBV23-1 with TRBJ1-5; no firm D call. TRBV23-1 qualifies as an ORF whose function is uncertain. This CDR3 contains 16 residues. V shed 10 bases and J shed 3 bases, with 22 bases lying between them.

This chain uses TRBV15 with TRBJ2-5; the match to TRBD1 covers 9 bases. The germline gives CDR1 LNHNV, CDR2 YYDKDF (reference sequence). The ends lost 4 bases at V and 2 bases at J; junction bases unmatched: 5. The CDR3 extends over 15 amino acids. CDR3 residues: CATSKDRGTQETQYF. CDR3 DNA: TGTGCCACCAGCAAAGACAGGGGGACTCAAGAGACCCAGTACTTC.

This clone has more than one count but fewer than ten. The chain couples TRBV6-1 to TRBJ1-4, with 9 bases matching TRBD1. Germline CDR1 MNHNS, CDR2 SASEGT. The CDR3 runs 15 residues. Trimming cost V 3 bases and J 4 bases; bases outside gene matches: 3. The CDR3 loop reads CASSETGGDNEKLFF. The CDR3 coding sequence is TGTGCCAGCAGTGAGACAGGGGGAGATAATGAAAAACTGTTTTTT.

This chain uses TRBV25-1 with TRBJ1-6; D not certain. Trimming stripped 4 bases from V and 7 bases from J, with 5 bases between. The germline CDR1 and CDR2 sequences are MGHDK and SYGVNS. CDR3 length: 12 amino acids. CDR3 residues: CASSAENSPLHF. The CDR3 DNA reads TGTGCCAGCAGTGCAGAGAATTCACCCCTCCACTTT.

The chain links TRBV6-1 to TRBJ2-2; perhaps TRBD2 as D (7 bases). Germline V gene data show CDR1 as MNHNS and CDR2 as SASEGT. V dropped 4 bases and J dropped 3 bases, with 21 bases sitting between them. This CDR3 comprises 18 residues. This chain's CDR3 is CASSVGLTGRGDTGELFF. The CDR3 DNA follows: TGTGCCAGCAGTGTGGGTCTAACAGGGAGGGGGGACACCGGGGAGCTGTTTTTT.

The V and J genes are TRBV10-2 and TRBJ2-3; 8 nucleotides agree with TRBD2. This CDR3 region has 17 residues. V gave up 8 bases and J gave up 6 bases; unmatched junction bases: 19. Germline CDR1 reads WSHSY; CDR2 reads SAAADI. The DNA of the CDR3 is TGCGCCAGCCTAGGCGGGGCGGGGGGTCTCGCCGGTGATACGCAGTATTTT. Translation gives CASLGGAGGLAGDTQYF.

This clone was seen a handful of times. This chain links TRBV29-1 with TRBJ2-5, with 10 bases fitting TRBD2. The CDR3 contains 13 residues. Trimming took 5 bases from V and 6 from J; bases not matched to a gene: 6. Per the germline V gene, CDR1 is SQVTM and CDR2 is ANQGSEA. Here the CDR3 DNA reads TGCAGCGTTAAGCGGGAGGGCCCCCAGACCCAGTACTTC. Its translation: CSVKREGPQTQYF.

This clone was counted a single time. The gene calls are TRBV30 and TRBJ1-4; weak D call: TRBD1 (5 bases). CDR3 size: 17 residues. Germline V gene sequence: CDR1 GTSNPN, CDR2 SVGIG (reference sequence). Between the trimmed V and J ends, which lost 3 bases and 1 base, there was a span of 18 bases. CDR3 region: CAWRRGVGFGTNEKLFF. The CDR3 coding sequence is TGTGCCTGGAGGAGAGGGGTGGGGTTCGGAACTAATGAAAAACTGTTTTTT.

The rearrangement joins TRBV5-6 to TRBJ2-7; 7 positions match TRBD2. The length of the CDR3 is 14 residues. Germline trimming cut 0 bases from V and 5 bases from J; bases unmatched to any gene: 5. Germline values: CDR1 SGHDT, CDR2 YYEEEE. The DNA for the CDR3 is TGTGCCAGCAGCTTGGCCACTAGCGTCAACGAGCAGTACGTC. Amino acids: CASSLATSVNEQYV.